This T cell receptor (beta chain) originates from a study of blood T cells in healthy people across ages. Whole-study results and caveats: In older individuals, TCR beta diversity per million T cells was lower, falling roughly linearly with age. Because sorting was not performed, PBMCs prevented conclusive naive versus antigen-experienced comparison.

The CDR3 has 11 amino acids. Germline V gene sequence: CDR1 DFQATT, CDR2 SNEGSKA (reference sequence). V lost 3 bases to trimming and J lost 6 bases, with 7 bases between them. Only a few counts were recorded for this clonotype. Antigen unknown. Alongside a J-beta primer mix, a sample-barcoded 5' primer served in a second PCR lasting about 6 to 11 cycles. Carrying 12 random nucleotides, a template-switch adaptor labeled each individual cDNA molecule. Researchers report that each sample yielded at least 2.5 million CDR3-containing paired-end reads. MiXCR, applied by TCRdb to the 5' RACE reads, yields one record per CDR3 protein. Of hundreds of thousands of distinct CDR3 sequences in the sample, more than 45% are singletons; the top ten hold roughly 22%.

The TCR comes from a man in his thirties or forties in good health. The source material was blood. This chain connects TRBV20-1 to TRBJ2-3; tentative D call: TRBD1 (6 bases). Here the CDR3 reads CSASTGDTQYF. The CDR3 DNA sequence: TGCAGTGCTAGTACAGGGGATACGCAGTATTTT.